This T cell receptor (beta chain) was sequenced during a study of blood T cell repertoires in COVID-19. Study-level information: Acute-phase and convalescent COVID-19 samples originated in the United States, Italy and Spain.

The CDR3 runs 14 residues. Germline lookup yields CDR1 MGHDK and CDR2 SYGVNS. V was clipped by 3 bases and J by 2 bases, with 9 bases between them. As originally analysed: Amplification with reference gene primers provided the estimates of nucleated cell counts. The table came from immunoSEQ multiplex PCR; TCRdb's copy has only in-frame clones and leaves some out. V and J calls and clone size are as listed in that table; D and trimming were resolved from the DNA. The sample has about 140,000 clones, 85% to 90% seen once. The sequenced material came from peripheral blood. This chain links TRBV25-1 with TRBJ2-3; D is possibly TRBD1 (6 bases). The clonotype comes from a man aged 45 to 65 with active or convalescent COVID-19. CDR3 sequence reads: CASSDGQSTDTQYF. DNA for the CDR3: TGTGCCAGCAGTGATGGACAGTCCACAGATACGCAGTATTTT.